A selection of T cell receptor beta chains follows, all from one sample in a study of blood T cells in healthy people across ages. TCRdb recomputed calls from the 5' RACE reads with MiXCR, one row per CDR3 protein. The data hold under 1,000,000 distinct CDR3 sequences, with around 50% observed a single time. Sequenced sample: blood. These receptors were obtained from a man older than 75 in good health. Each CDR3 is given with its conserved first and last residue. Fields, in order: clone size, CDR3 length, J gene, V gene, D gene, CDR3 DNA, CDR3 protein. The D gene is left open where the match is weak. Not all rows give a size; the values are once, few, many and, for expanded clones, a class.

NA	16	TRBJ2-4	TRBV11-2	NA	TGTGCCAGCAGCCCTCTGGGGGCCGGATCCAAAAACATTCAGTACTTC	CASSPLGAGSKNIQYF
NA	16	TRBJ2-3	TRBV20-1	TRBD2	TGCAGTGCTAGGGGGAGGACTAGCGGTCAGGCAGATACGCAGTATTTT	CSARGRTSGQADTQYF
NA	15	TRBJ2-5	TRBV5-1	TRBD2	TGCGCCAGCAGCTGCGGGACTAGCTTCGGAGAGACCCAGTACTTC	CASSCGTSFGETQYF
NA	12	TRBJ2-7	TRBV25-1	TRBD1	TGTGCCAGCAGGCAGGGGGAATACGAGCAGTACTTC	CASRQGEYEQYF
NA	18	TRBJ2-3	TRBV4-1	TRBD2	TGCGCCAGCAGCCCCGGTCGATTCGAAGCGGGGTCCTTAGATACGCAGTATTTT	CASSPGRFEAGSLDTQYF
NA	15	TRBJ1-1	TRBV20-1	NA	TGCAGTGCTCCACGGGACGGACCCATGAACACTGAAGCTTTCTTT	CSAPRDGPMNTEAFF
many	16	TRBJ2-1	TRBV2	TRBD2	TGTGCCAGCAGCGGTGGTACTAGCGGGAGTTACAATGAGCAGTTCTTC	CASSGGTSGSYNEQFF
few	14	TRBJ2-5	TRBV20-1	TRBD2	TGCAGTGCTCCAAGCGGGAGTGGCCAAGAGACCCAGTACTTC	CSAPSGSGQETQYF
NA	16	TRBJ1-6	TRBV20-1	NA	TGCAGTGCTAGAGATGAGGGCGGGGGCTATAATTCACCCCTCCACTTT	CSARDEGGGYNSPLHF
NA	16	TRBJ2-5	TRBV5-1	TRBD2	TGCGCCAGCAGCTTGGGCGCTAGAGCGGGAACAGAGACCCAGTACTTC	CASSLGARAGTETQYF